This is a list of T cell receptor beta chains from one sample in a study of blood T cell repertoires in COVID-19. The table came from immunoSEQ multiplex PCR; TCRdb's copy has only in-frame clones and leaves some out. The table records roughly 200,000 clones, about 91% of them present only once. The sample comprised PBMCs or T cells enriched from blood (not recorded which). Receptors were obtained from a middle-aged woman with acute COVID-19. Each CDR3 is given with its conserved first and last residue. D genes are given only for firm matches. Clone size, where shown, is once, few, many, or a class for clones that have expanded.

few,-,TRBJ2-7,TRBV5-1,CASKTRIGSSEQYF,TGCGCCAGCAAGACTCGTATAGGATCTTCCGAGCAGTACTTC
-,-,TRBJ2-5,TRBV19,CASSSSGVSRGETQYF,TGTGCCAGTAGTTCAAGTGGTGTTAGCCGTGGGGAGACCCAGTACTTC
-,-,TRBJ1-1,TRBV9,CASSVGQGPTFF,TGTGCCAGCAGCGTAGGCCAGGGGCCTACTTTCTTT
-,TRBD2,TRBJ2-2,TRBV5-8,CASKKRTSGPMGTGELFF,TGTGCCAGCAAAAAACGGACTAGCGGGCCTATGGGCACCGGGGAGCTGTTTTTT
-,-,TRBJ2-7,TRBV15,CATSGEIGGYEQYF,TGTGCCACCAGCGGCGAAATCGGGGGCTACGAGCAGTACTTC
-,-,TRBJ1-5,TRBV19,CASTPRGNQPQHF,TGTGCCAGTACCCCGCGGGGCAATCAGCCCCAGCATTTT
-,-,TRBJ1-6,TRBV5-1,CASRTEGASPLHF,TGCGCCAGCAGAACAGAGGGCGCGTCACCCCTCCACTTT
once,-,TRBJ2-2,TRBV6-5,CASSRAGELFF,TGTGCCAGCAGTCGCGCCGGGGAGCTGTTTTTT
once,TRBD1,TRBJ2-1,TRBV2,CASRGQESEQFF,TGTGCCAGCAGGGGACAGGAGAGTGAGCAGTTCTTC
-,TRBD2,TRBJ2-1,TRBV14,CASSGGHLAGGDNEQFF,TGTGCCAGCAGCGGAGGCCACCTAGCGGGGGGAGACAATGAGCAGTTCTTC
-,-,TRBJ2-5,TRBV30,CAPRLRETQYF,TGTGCCCCTAGGCTCCGAGAGACCCAGTACTTC
-,TRBD2,TRBJ2-7,TRBV5-1,CASSLSGGHEQYF,TGCGCCAGCAGCTTGTCGGGGGGGCACGAGCAGTACTTC
few,-,TRBJ1-1,TRBV28,CASSFGAGRGANTEAFF,-
-,TRBD1,TRBJ2-7,TRBV18,CASSQGQGGYEQYF,TGTGCCAGCTCACAGGGACAGGGGGGTTACGAGCAGTACTTC
-,TRBD2,TRBJ2-5,TRBV29-1,CSVEGNMGLAGPRGFQETQYF,TGCAGCGTTGAAGGGAACATGGGGCTAGCGGGGCCAAGGGGATTTCAAGAGACCCAGTACTTC
-,TRBD1,TRBJ2-3,TRBV5-1,CASRWTGAVADTQYF,TGCGCCAGCCGGTGGACAGGGGCAGTCGCAGATACGCAGTATTTT
-,TRBD1,TRBJ1-2,TRBV4-1,CASSHPGQGYLGYTF,TGCGCCAGCAGCCACCCGGGACAGGGCTATCTCGGCTACACCTTC
-,TRBD1,TRBJ2-7,TRBV3-1/TRBV3-2,CASSQTPDRALYEQYF,TGTGCCAGCAGCCAAACCCCGGACAGGGCCCTCTACGAGCAGTACTTC
-,-,TRBJ2-5,TRBV12-5,CASGLPSEAGRETQYF,TGTGCTAGTGGTTTGCCCTCGGAGGCAGGGAGGGAGACCCAGTACTTC
once,TRBD1,TRBJ2-2,TRBV11-2,CASSLTGTGFSSTGELFF,TGTGCCAGCAGCCTAACCGGGACAGGGTTTAGCTCCACCGGGGAGCTGTTTTTT
-,TRBD1,TRBJ2-5,TRBV7-9,CASSRVGQGGQETQYF,TGTGCCAGCAGCCGAGTCGGACAGGGCGGGCAAGAGACCCAGTACTTC
-,TRBD2,TRBJ2-7,TRBV6-5,CASSRGTSGDEQYF,TGTGCCAGCAGTCGAGGGACTAGCGGGGACGAGCAGTACTTC
-,TRBD2,TRBJ2-7,TRBV5-1,CASSPGTSGRGEQYF,TGCGCCAGCAGCCCCGGGACTAGCGGGAGGGGCGAGCAGTACTTC
-,TRBD1,TRBJ1-1,TRBV10-3,CAIRTGGDTEAFF,TGTGCCATCAGGACAGGGGGGGACACTGAAGCTTTCTTT
once,TRBD1,TRBJ1-1,TRBV3-1/TRBV3-2,CASSQGDSEAFF,TGTGCCAGCAGCCAAGGGGACAGCGAAGCTTTCTTT
-,-,TRBJ2-7,TRBV5-6,CASSPIGSSYEQYF,TGTGCCAGCAGCCCCATTGGGAGCTCCTACGAGCAGTACTTC
few,TRBD1,TRBJ2-5,TRBV27,CASSSRDRDETQYF,TGTGCCAGCAGTTCCCGGGACAGGGACGAGACCCAGTACTTC
few,TRBD2,TRBJ2-7,TRBV7-9,CASSPRTSGSYEQYF,TGTGCCAGCAGCCCCAGGACTAGCGGGAGTTACGAGCAGTACTTC
-,-,TRBJ1-1,TRBV2,CASSPGEGFALNTEAFF,TGTGCCAGCAGCCCGGGAGAGGGTTTTGCTTTGAACACTGAAGCTTTCTTT